The 24 T cell receptor beta chains below all came from one sample that was sequenced in a study of graft-versus-host responses after intestinal transplantation. These receptors have no identified antigens. Repertoires were generated with immunoSEQ multiplex PCR, while TCRdb's copy carries only in-frame clones and drops some. Of 130,000 to 150,000 clones listed, around 90% were seen once; the top ten hold roughly 0.2%. The specimen was unstimulated CD4+ T cells sorted from spleen or lymph node cells, collected before intestinal transplant. Source of these receptors: a human donor who received an intestinal transplant.

The V gene is TRBV11-2, the J gene TRBJ1-4; D gene uncertain. With 3 bases removed from V and 3 bases from J, the gap between germline ends came to 11 bases. CDR1 and CDR2 (germline): SGHAT, FQNNGV. CDR3 size: 15 residues. The CDR3 loop is CASSFRQRANEKLFF. Here the CDR3 DNA reads TGTGCCAGCAGCTTCCGGCAGCGCGCTAATGAAAAACTGTTTTTT. Complete variable domain (other parts from reference TRBV11-2 and TRBJ1-4): EAGVAQSPRYKIIEKRQSVAFWCNPISGHATLYWYQQILGQGPKLLIQFQNNGVVDDSQLPKDRFSAERLKGVDSTLKIQPAKLEDSAVYLCASSFRQRANEKLFFGSGTQLSVL.

CDR3 loop: CASAIGPTNEKLFF. In nucleotides, the CDR3 is TGTGCCAGCGCTATCGGGCCAACTAATGAAAAACTGTTTTTT. The V call is TRBV11-2, the J call TRBJ1-4; D remains unclear. The CDR3 contains 14 residues. The V gene lost 8 bases and the J gene lost 0 bases, with 10 bases spanning the gap. Per the germline V gene, CDR1 is SGHAT and CDR2 is FQNNGV.

CDR3 nucleotides: TGTGCCAGCAGTGATGTAAGGCTGTACTTC. Its protein is CASSDVRLYF. The V gene is TRBV28, the J gene TRBJ2-7; D gene unclear. The CDR3 extends over 10 amino acids. The germline V gene encodes CDR1 MDHEN and CDR2 SYDVKM. Trimming cost V 5 bases and J 12 bases, with 11 bases left between them.

This rearrangement joins TRBV6-1 to TRBJ1-1; D not certain. CDR1 and CDR2 (germline): MNHNS, SASEGT. V lost 4 bases to trimming and J lost 0 bases, with 9 bases between them. The CDR3 covers 14 residues. CDR3 in amino acids: CASSARLLNTEAFF. CDR3 nucleotide sequence: TGTGCCAGCAGTGCGCGACTTCTGAACACTGAAGCTTTCTTT.

V usage is TRBV9 and J usage is TRBJ2-1, with TRBD2 matching over 11 bases. Per germline, CDR1 SGDLS and CDR2 YYNGEE. The CDR3 consists of 15 residues. The trim removed 2 bases at V and 9 bases at J, leaving 7 bases unmatched. The CDR3 loop reads CASSVTTSGSGEQFF. The DNA for the CDR3 is TGTGCCAGCAGCGTGACCACTAGCGGGAGCGGTGAGCAGTTCTTC. The complete variable domain, with remaining parts taken from reference TRBV9 and TRBJ2-1, reads DSGVTQTPKHLITATGQRVTLRCSPRSGDLSVYWYQQSLDQGLQFLIQYYNGEERAKGNILERFSAQQFPDLHSELNLSSLELGDSALYFCASSVTTSGSGEQFFGPGTRLTVL.

V gene TRBV19 combines with J gene TRBJ1-1; 8 bases line up with TRBD1. The CDR3 sequence is 16 residues long. J gave up 1 base and V 3 bases, and 7 bases lay outside the gene matches. Germline V gene data show CDR1 as LNHDA and CDR2 as SQIVND (reference sequence). CDR3 DNA sequence: TGTGCCAGTAGTATGCCAGGGACAGGCCCGAACACTGAAGCTTTCTTT. Protein product: CASSMPGTGPNTEAFF.

The chain has TRBV1 and TRBJ1-1. TRBV1 is reported as a pseudogene. The CDR3 is made up of 13 amino acids. The chain's CDR3 is CTTDRGASTEAFF. The CDR3 DNA reads TGCACCACCGACCGGGGGGCGTCCACTGAAGCTTTCTTT.

CDR3: CASSPGQGATNEKLFF. The CDR3 DNA is TGCGCCAGCAGTCCGGGACAGGGAGCAACTAATGAAAAACTGTTTTTT. V usage is TRBV4-1 and J usage is TRBJ1-4, with 9 bases identical to TRBD1. Germline CDR1 and CDR2: MGHRA and YSYEKL. V shed 6 bases, J shed 0 bases, and the junction held 5 bases outside the gene matches. CDR3 length: 16 residues.

This chain joins TRBV10-3 and TRBJ2-3, with D unclear. The V and J ends lost 6 bases and 0 bases respectively, with 10 bases between them. This CDR3 region has 14 residues. The V gene's germline CDR1 is ENHRY and CDR2 SYGVKD. The CDR3 sequence is CAIRNKSSTDTQYF. DNA for the CDR3: TGTGCCATCAGAAACAAATCGAGCACAGATACGCAGTATTTT.

V gene TRBV5-4 combines with J gene TRBJ2-1, with 8 bases matching TRBD2. Per the germline V gene, CDR1 is SGHNT and CDR2 is YYREEE (reference sequence). Trimming took 2 bases from V and 5 from J; bases not matched to a gene: 3. CDR3 length: 14 residues. The CDR3 here is CASSFKRGNNEQFF. CDR3 nucleotide sequence: TGTGCCAGCAGCTTCAAGCGGGGGAACAATGAGCAGTTCTTC.

This clone was observed a few times. The chain recombines TRBV5-6 with TRBJ2-5; a weak D match, TRBD2 (5 bases). Germline-derived CDR1 and CDR2 are SGHDT and YYEEEE. Trimming took off 2 bases at V and 0 bases at J, with 17 bases between the two ends. The CDR3 contains 17 residues. This CDR3 reads CASSFLRSRGYQETQYF. The CDR3 DNA sequence: TGTGCCAGCAGCTTTCTTAGGAGCAGAGGGTACCAAGAGACCCAGTACTTC.

This chain uses TRBV4-2 with TRBJ1-4; 8 bases are shared with TRBD1. CDR3 length equals 17 residues. The germline CDR1 and CDR2 sequences are LGHNA and YNFKEQ. The ends lost 0 bases at V and 5 bases at J; junction bases unmatched: 8. CDR3 protein: CASSQEFGDRRNEKLFF. CDR3 in DNA: TGTGCCAGCAGCCAAGAGTTCGGGGACAGGCGGAATGAAAAACTGTTTTTT.

V usage is TRBV30 and J usage is TRBJ2-7; D is perhaps TRBD1 (6 bases). Trimming shortened V by 2 bases and J by 4 bases, and 12 bases separated the two germline ends. The CDR3 runs 13 residues. In germline, CDR1 is GTSNPN, CDR2 SVGIG (reference sequence). The CDR3, as DNA: TGTGCCTGGAGTAAGGGGGTCGGTTACGAGCAGTACTTC. This translates into CAWSKGVGYEQYF.

The chain recombines TRBV7-2 with TRBJ1-2; no reliable D call. CDR1 is SGHTA, CDR2 FQGNSA, per germline. CDR3 length: 13 amino acids. Trimming cost V 1 base and J 7 bases, with 10 bases left between them. The CDR3 DNA sequence: TGTGCCAGCAGCTTAGATCTATCCGGTGGCTACACCTTC. Residues: CASSLDLSGGYTF.

The chain recombines TRBV6-5 with TRBJ2-5; 9 nucleotides align to TRBD1. CDR3 length: 15 amino acids. Germline loops: CDR1 MNHEY, CDR2 SVGAGI. J lost 3 bases, V lost 1 base, and 3 bases had no gene match. The CDR3 is CASSYLGTGKETQYF. CDR3 DNA sequence: TGTGCCAGCAGTTACTTGGGGACAGGGAAAGAGACCCAGTACTTC.

The chain joins TRBV27 to TRBJ2-7; TRBD2 agrees at 8 bases. The germline gives CDR1 MNHEY, CDR2 SMNVEV (reference sequence). V lost 6 bases and J lost 6; bases outside the gene matches: 10. The length of the CDR3 is 14 residues. This CDR3 reads CASSGPGLGAEQYF. The CDR3 DNA sequence: TGTGCCAGCAGCGGGCCGGGACTAGGCGCCGAGCAGTACTTC.

V gene TRBV5-1 combines with J gene TRBJ2-3; D uncertain. Germline lookup yields CDR1 SGHRS and CDR2 YFSETQ. V lost 1 base to trimming and J lost 0 bases, with 9 bases between them. This CDR3 is built from 15 residues. The CDR3 spells CASSLNGASTDTQYF. The CDR3, as DNA: TGCGCCAGCAGCTTGAATGGCGCTAGCACAGATACGCAGTATTTT.

The chain uses TRBV19 and TRBJ2-7; 11 bases are a match to TRBD2. V shed 5 bases and J 1 base; nucleotides not matched to a gene: 4. The germline V gene encodes CDR1 LNHDA and CDR2 SQIVND (reference sequence). This CDR3 is 15 amino acids long. The CDR3 region has the DNA TGTGCCAGTAGTTCCACTAGCGGGAGTTCCTACGAGCAGTACTTC. Translated, it gives CASSSTSGSSYEQYF.

This chain joins TRBV6-5 and TRBJ2-7, with TRBD1 matching 7 bases. V dropped 5 bases and J dropped 5; count of bases not matched to a gene: 12. Germline V lookup: CDR1 MNHEY, CDR2 SVGAGI. This CDR3 is 15 amino acids long. CDR3 region: CASSRWNRGTHEQYF. The DNA of the CDR3 is TGTGCCAGCAGTAGATGGAACAGGGGCACCCACGAGCAGTACTTC.

V usage is TRBV6-4 and J usage is TRBJ2-1, with 9 positions matching TRBD1. Trimming removed 5 bases from V and 9 bases from J; junction bases left unmatched: 11. The CDR3 runs 15 residues. CDR1 is MRHNA and CDR2 is SNTAGT in the germline V gene. Here the CDR3 reads CASSKPGQGLGEQFF. CDR3 in DNA: TGTGCCAGCAGTAAGCCGGGACAGGGTTTAGGTGAGCAGTTCTTC.

J is TRBJ2-7 and V is TRBV7-2; TRBD2 is a possible D gene (5 bases). CDR1 and CDR2 from the germline V gene are SGHTA and FQGNSA. The V end lost 5 bases, the J end lost 4 bases, and 12 bases lay between the germline ends. This CDR3 contains 13 residues. The CDR3 reads CASSPQRRYEQYF. In DNA form, the CDR3 reads TGTGCCAGCAGCCCCCAGAGGAGGTACGAGCAGTACTTC.

J is TRBJ1-5 and V is TRBV2, with 9 bases that match TRBD1. The CDR3 totals 16 residues. The germline V gene encodes CDR1 SNHLY and CDR2 FYNNEI. Unmatched junction bases numbered 5, after V lost 5 bases and J lost 0 bases. The CDR3 is CASSPGTGNSNQPQHF. CDR3 nucleotides: TGTGCCAGCAGTCCCGGGACAGGGAATAGCAATCAGCCCCAGCATTTT. Full variable domain (rest looked up from reference TRBV2 and TRBJ1-5): EPEVTQTPSHQVTQMGQEVILRCVPISNHLYFYWYRQILGQKVEFLVSFYNNEISEKSEIFDDQFSVERPDGSNFTLKIRSTKLEDSAMYFCASSPGTGNSNQPQHFGDGTRLSIL.

As concerns this clone: The same CDR3 arises from other DNA sequences in this sample as well. The chain employs TRBV28 and TRBJ1-1; unclear D gene. V lost 9 bases and J 0 bases, leaving 8 bases between the germline ends. Per the germline V gene, CDR1 is MDHEN and CDR2 is SYDVKM. The CDR3 length is 12 residues. The CDR3 spells CASSPLNTEAFF. CDR3 DNA: TGTGCCAGTTCCCCCTTGAACACTGAAGCTTTCTTT.

The chain is built from TRBV5-1 and TRBJ2-1, with 7 bases aligning to TRBD2. The CDR3 is made up of 18 amino acids. Germline CDR1 reads SGHRS; CDR2 reads YFSETQ. V lost 1 base and J lost 10; bases outside the gene matches: 20. The CDR3 sequence: CASSLNLGRGSGPEEQFF. CDR3 coding DNA: TGCGCCAGCAGCTTGAACCTTGGGCGCGGGAGCGGCCCCGAGGAGCAGTTCTTC. Using reference TRBV5-1 and TRBJ2-1 for the parts outside the CDR3, the full variable domain is KAGVTQTPRYLIKTRGQQVTLSCSPISGHRSVSWYQQTPGQGLQFLFEYFSETQRNKGNFPGRFSGRQFSNSRSEMNVSTLELGDSALYLCASSLNLGRGSGPEEQFFGPGTRLTVL.